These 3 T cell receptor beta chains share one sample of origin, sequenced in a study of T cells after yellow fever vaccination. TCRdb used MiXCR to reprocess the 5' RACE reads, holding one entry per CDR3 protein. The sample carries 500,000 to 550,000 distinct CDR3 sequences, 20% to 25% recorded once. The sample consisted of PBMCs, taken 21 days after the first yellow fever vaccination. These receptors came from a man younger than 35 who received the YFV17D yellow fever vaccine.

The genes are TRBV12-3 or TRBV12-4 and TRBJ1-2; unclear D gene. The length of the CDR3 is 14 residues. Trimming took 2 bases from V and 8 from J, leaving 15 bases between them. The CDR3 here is CASSLMEGTGGYTF. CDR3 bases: TGTGCCAGCAGTTTAATGGAGGGCACGGGGGGCTACACCTTC.

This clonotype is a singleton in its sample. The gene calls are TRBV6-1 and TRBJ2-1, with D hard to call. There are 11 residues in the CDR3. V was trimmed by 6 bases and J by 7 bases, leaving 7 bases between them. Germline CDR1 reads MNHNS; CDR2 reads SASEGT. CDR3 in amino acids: CASRAWNEQFF. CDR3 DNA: TGTGCCAGCAGGGCGTGGAATGAGCAGTTCTTC.

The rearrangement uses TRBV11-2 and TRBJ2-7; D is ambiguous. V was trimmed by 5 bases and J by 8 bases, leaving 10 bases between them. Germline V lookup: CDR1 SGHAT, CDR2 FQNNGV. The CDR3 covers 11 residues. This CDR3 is CASSPQRQQYF. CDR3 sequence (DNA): TGTGCCAGCAGCCCCCAGAGGCAGCAGTACTTC.